One and the same sample provided the 17 T cell receptor beta chains below, sequenced in a study of blood T cell repertoires in COVID-19. Measured with immunoSEQ multiplex PCR; TCRdb has only the in-frame clones, and not every one. Here the sample spans around 160,000 clones, approximately 80% being singletons. Sequencing was done on a sample of peripheral blood. The origin of the receptors is a woman between 35 and 50 years old with active or convalescent COVID-19.

The chain employs TRBV9 and TRBJ2-7; D may be TRBD1 (6 bases). This CDR3 contains 15 residues. Trimming removed 5 bases from V and 0 bases from J, with 15 bases in between. CDR1 and CDR2 (germline): SGDLS, YYNGEE. CDR3 protein: CASRSGTRNSYEQYF. The CDR3 DNA sequence: TGTGCCAGCAGGTCCGGGACAAGAAACTCCTACGAGCAGTACTTC.

The chain uses TRBV10-3 and TRBJ2-7; perhaps TRBD1 as D (6 bases). Germline V gene sequence: CDR1 ENHRY, CDR2 SYGVKD. The CDR3 has 16 amino acids. Trimming pared 2 bases from V and 0 bases from J, leaving 14 bases between. The DNA of the CDR3 is TGTGCCATCAGTGAGGGGGGCGGAATTTTCTCCTACGAGCAGTACTTC. Translating it yields CAISEGGGIFSYEQYF.

The rearrangement links TRBV9 to TRBJ2-7, with a weak D call TRBD2 (6 bases). The CDR3 is made up of 13 amino acids. The V gene lost 2 bases and the J gene lost 2 bases, with 8 bases spanning the gap. CDR1 and CDR2 (germline): SGDLS, YYNGEE. CDR3 DNA: TGTGCCAGCAGCGTGGGGGGACCCTACGAGCAGTACTTC. It specifies CASSVGGPYEQYF.

At least ten counts were recorded for this clone. This sequence joins TRBV6-5 and TRBJ2-1; TRBD2 agrees at 9 bases. The germline gives CDR1 MNHEY, CDR2 SVGAGI. J lost 3 bases, V lost 8 bases, and 8 bases had no gene match. The CDR3 covers 15 residues. CDR3 loop: CASRTGTSNYNEQFF. DNA for the CDR3: TGTGCCAGCCGCACCGGGACTAGCAACTACAATGAGCAGTTCTTC.

The genes are TRBV28 and TRBJ2-5; TRBD1 agrees at 7 bases. The length of the CDR3 is 14 residues. V trimming: 10 bases; J trimming: 6 bases; junction bases outside the gene matches: 14. Per germline, CDR1 MDHEN and CDR2 SYDVKM. The CDR3 bases are TGTGCCACCATGAGAGGGGGCACATCCAAGACCCAGTACTTC. Translation: CATMRGGTSKTQYF. Drawing the rest from reference TRBV28 and TRBJ2-5, the complete variable domain is DVKVTQSSRYLVKRTGEKVFLECVQDMDHENMFWYRQDPGLGLRLIYFSYDVKMKEKGDIPEGYSVSREKKERFSLILESASTNQTSMYLCATMRGGTSKTQYFGPGTRLLVL.

This clone was counted between two and nine times. This chain connects TRBV27 to TRBJ1-2, with 10 bases that match TRBD1. From germline, CDR1 is MNHEY and CDR2 SMNVEV (reference sequence). J lost 10 bases, V lost 4 bases, and 9 bases had no gene match. The CDR3 is made up of 14 amino acids. CDR3 nucleotide sequence: TGTGCCAGCAGTTCCAGCGGGGACAGGGGTACCTACACCTTC. It encodes CASSSSGDRGTYTF.

The V call is TRBV7-2, the J call TRBJ1-2, with D possibly matching TRBD1 (5 bases). This CDR3 spans 14 amino acids. The V gene lost 4 bases and the J gene lost 4 bases, with 13 bases spanning the gap. Germline V gene data show CDR1 as SGHTA and CDR2 as FQGNSA. The chain's CDR3 is CASSSPREGYGYTF. DNA for the CDR3: TGTGCCAGCAGCTCCCCCAGGGAGGGCTATGGCTACACCTTC. Supplemented by reference TRBV7-2 and TRBJ1-2, the full variable domain reads GAGVSQSPSNKVTEKGKDVELRCDPISGHTALYWYRQSLGQGLEFLIYFQGNSAPDKSGLPSDRFSAERTGGSVSTLTIQRTQQEDSAVYLCASSSPREGYGYTFGSGTRLTVV.

This clone was seen a few times. The DNA of the CDR3 is TGTGCCAGCAGCTTAGTTTCAGGAACAAACATTCAGTACTTC. Its translation is CASSLVSGTNIQYF. The chain combines TRBV11-2 with TRBJ2-4; no reliable D call. V lost 1 base and J lost 6, with 10 bases in between. Germline V CDR1 and CDR2: SGHAT, FQNNGV. This CDR3 is built from 14 residues. Full variable domain (rest looked up from reference TRBV11-2 and TRBJ2-4): EAGVAQSPRYKIIEKRQSVAFWCNPISGHATLYWYQQILGQGPKLLIQFQNNGVVDDSQLPKDRFSAERLKGVDSTLKIQPAKLEDSAVYLCASSLVSGTNIQYFGAGTRLSVL.

The genes are TRBV9 and TRBJ2-7; weak D call: TRBD1 (6 bases). CDR3 length: 16 residues. CDR1 and CDR2 (germline): SGDLS, YYNGEE. The V and J ends lost 3 bases and 3 bases respectively, with 19 bases between them. The CDR3 sequence: CASSDRLGAALYEQYF. For the CDR3, the DNA is TGTGCCAGCAGCGACCGATTGGGGGCCGCTCTCTACGAGCAGTACTTC. Based on the CDR3 plus reference TRBV9 and TRBJ2-7, the full variable domain is DSGVTQTPKHLITATGQRVTLRCSPRSGDLSVYWYQQSLDQGLQFLIQYYNGEERAKGNILERFSAQQFPDLHSELNLSSLELGDSALYFCASSDRLGAALYEQYFGPGTRLTVT.

The chain couples TRBV20-1 to TRBJ1-1, with 7 bases matching TRBD1. V lost 3 bases to trimming and J lost 6 bases; unmatched junction nucleotides: 16. CDR1 is DFQATT, CDR2 SNEGSKA, per germline (reference sequence). CDR3 length: 16 residues. The CDR3 DNA sequence: TGCAGTGCTAGTCTAAACAGGGGTGGCGGCGAGGCTGAAGCTTTCTTT. Translated, it gives CSASLNRGGGEAEAFF.

The chain is built from TRBV6-1 and TRBJ1-2; D call uncertain. The germline gives CDR1 MNHNS, CDR2 SASEGT. CDR3 length: 14 residues. Trimming removed 3 bases from V and 4 bases from J, with 12 bases in between. CDR3 amino acids: CASSDGPVSYGYTF. The CDR3 DNA follows: TGTGCCAGCAGTGATGGGCCGGTGAGCTATGGCTACACCTTC.

The V and J genes are TRBV5-1 and TRBJ2-4; TRBD1 agrees at 11 bases. Germline values: CDR1 SGHRS, CDR2 YFSETQ. Losses at the gene ends were 5 bases for V and 8 bases for J; bases not matched to a gene: 9. There are 15 residues in the CDR3. CDR3 DNA sequence: TGCGCCAGCAGTCTGAATCCGGGACAGGGGGACATTCAGTACTTC. This translates into CASSLNPGQGDIQYF.

V and J are TRBV4-1 and TRBJ2-5; D perhaps matches TRBD2 (7 bases). From germline, CDR1 is MGHRA and CDR2 YSYEKL. This CDR3 is built from 13 residues. Trimming stripped 3 bases from V and 5 bases from J, with 10 bases between. CDR3 in amino acids: CASSHRGAETQYF. DNA for the CDR3: TGCGCCAGCAGCCACCGGGGGGCGGAGACCCAGTACTTC.

The chain is built from TRBV14 and TRBJ1-5, with a weak D call TRBD1 (5 bases). Germline V CDR1 and CDR2: SGHDN, FVKESK. This CDR3 is built from 16 residues. Trimming removed 0 bases from V and 6 bases from J, with 15 bases in between. The CDR3 sequence is CASSQDPDGGGQPQHF. In DNA, the CDR3 is TGTGCCAGCAGCCAAGATCCGGACGGGGGGGGTCAGCCCCAGCATTTT.

The rearrangement links TRBV28 to TRBJ2-6; D remains unclear. Per germline, CDR1 MDHEN and CDR2 SYDVKM. This CDR3 spans 16 amino acids. V lost 0 bases, J lost 1 base, and 7 bases lay in between. This CDR3 is CASSLWSSSGANVLTF. The DNA of the CDR3 is TGTGCCAGCAGTTTATGGTCGTCTTCTGGGGCCAACGTCCTGACTTTC.

This clone appeared a few times. The CDR3 here is CASTLGGTGTGGYTF. The CDR3, as DNA: TGTGCCAGCACCTTGGGAGGGACAGGGACGGGTGGCTACACCTTC. This sequence joins TRBV6-5 and TRBJ1-2; 9 bases agree with TRBD1. The CDR3 is made up of 15 amino acids. Germline V CDR1 and CDR2: MNHEY, SVGAGI. J was trimmed by 7 bases and V by 7 bases; bases with no gene match: 13.

The rearrangement joins TRBV12-3 or TRBV12-4 to TRBJ1-1, with a possible D match to TRBD1 (5 bases). V was cut by 6 bases and J by 8 bases, with 13 bases left in between. This CDR3 has 12 residues. The DNA of the CDR3 is TGTGCCAGCAGCCGCGGGGGGGAAGAAGCTTTCTTT. It specifies CASSRGGEEAFF.